This record covers a single T cell receptor beta chain. This entry belongs to a study of blood T cell repertoires in COVID-19. The V gene's germline CDR1 is MNHEY and CDR2 SVGAGI. This CDR3 spans 15 amino acids. The V and J ends lost 7 bases and 2 bases, in that order; junction bases with no gene match: 10. In the original workflow: By means of reference gene primer amplification, nucleated cell counts were estimated. Generated by immunoSEQ multiplex PCR, the TCRdb table keeps only in-frame clones and is missing some. D and trimming were read from the DNA, whereas the V and J calls and clone size are those reported in that table. The sample gives fewer than 250,000 clones, approximately 88% of which show up once; roughly 3.7% is in the top ten. Participants were aged roughly 18 to 95 years, lived in about 26 US areas, and enrolled virtually.

This TCR was sampled from a woman in her 30s who had been exposed to COVID-19. The specimen was PBMCs or T cells enriched from blood (not recorded which). The chain couples TRBV6-5 to TRBJ2-7; 8 nucleotides line up with TRBD2. DNA of the CDR3: TGTGCCAGCATCCCCGCCGCGGGAGGAGCCTACGAGCAGTACTTC. Its protein product is CASIPAAGGAYEQYF.